The 31 T cell receptor beta chains presented below share a single source sample, sequenced in a study of T-cell reconstitution after alpha-beta-depleted transplantation in children. The TCRbeta library incorporated unique molecular identifiers. TCRdb re-analysed the PCR reads in MiXCR, keeping a single row per CDR3 protein. The sample consists of fewer than 1 million distinct CDR3 sequences, less than 20% of them appearing once. The sequences come from PBMCs, mostly from graft donor cells, collected 360 days after TCRalphabeta/CD19-depleted stem cell transplant. The receptors were gathered from a male patient under 18 who had a stem cell transplant for acute lymphoblastic leukemia, so the T cells may come from the graft donor.

V gene TRBV4-1 combines with J gene TRBJ1-1; D perhaps matches TRBD1 (5 bases). Looked up from germline, CDR1 is MGHRA and CDR2 is YSYEKL. V was clipped by 0 bases and J by 0 bases, with 17 bases between them. This CDR3 region has 18 residues. CDR3 sequence: CASSQDRRDNGMNTEAFF. The CDR3 DNA is TGCGCCAGCAGCCAAGATCGCAGGGATAATGGGATGAACACTGAAGCTTTCTTT.

This rearrangement joins TRBV4-1 to TRBJ2-7, with D possibly being TRBD1 (6 bases). V gave up 4 bases and J gave up 2 bases, with 18 bases separating them. The V gene's germline CDR1 is MGHRA and CDR2 YSYEKL. The CDR3 length is 16 residues. The CDR3 region is CASSRLGTQSPYEQYF. CDR3 coding DNA: TGCGCCAGCAGCCGCCTAGGGACACAAAGTCCCTACGAGCAGTACTTC.

This clonotype was observed a few times. This chain joins TRBV15 and TRBJ2-7, with 8 bases identical to TRBD2. The CDR3 loop spans 15 amino acids. The trim removed 4 bases at V and 2 bases at J, leaving 7 bases unmatched. CDR1 is LNHNV, CDR2 YYDKDF, per germline (reference sequence). CDR3 region: CATSILAGDTYEQYF. CDR3 nucleotide sequence: TGTGCCACCAGCATCCTAGCGGGTGACACCTACGAGCAGTACTTC. The full variable domain, with the rest looked up from reference TRBV15 and TRBJ2-7, is DAMVIQNPRYQVTQFGKPVTLSCSQTLNHNVMYWYQQKSSQAPKLLFHYYDKDFNNEADTPDNFQSRRPNTSFCFLDIRSPGLGDTAMYLCATSILAGDTYEQYFGPGTRLTVT.

This clonotype showed up just a few times. The gene calls are TRBV5-1 and TRBJ2-1; 9 bases align to TRBD2. CDR3 length equals 16 residues. J was trimmed by 7 bases and V by 4 bases; bases with no gene match: 12. Germline CDR1 is SGHRS and CDR2 is YFSETQ. CDR3 in DNA: TGCGCCAGCAGCCGCCCAGGGATGCGGGAGGGTAATGAGCAGTTCTTC. This gives the protein CASSRPGMREGNEQFF. Combining the CDR3 with reference TRBV5-1 and TRBJ2-1 gives the whole variable domain KAGVTQTPRYLIKTRGQQVTLSCSPISGHRSVSWYQQTPGQGLQFLFEYFSETQRNKGNFPGRFSGRQFSNSRSEMNVSTLELGDSALYLCASSRPGMREGNEQFFGPGTRLTVL.

This rearrangement joins TRBV5-6 to TRBJ2-3, with TRBD2 identical over 9 bases. The length of the CDR3 is 16 residues. V lost 2 bases and J lost 7; bases outside the gene matches: 11. Looked up from germline, CDR1 is SGHDT and CDR2 is YYEEEE. CDR3 nucleotide sequence: TGTGCCAGCAGCTTACGCAGCGGGAGGTCTACGAATACGCAGTATTTT. Amino acid sequence: CASSLRSGRSTNTQYF.

This clonotype appeared many times. The chain uses TRBV10-2 and TRBJ2-4, with D maybe TRBD1 (7 bases). The CDR3 length is 15 residues. Germline CDR1 is WSHSY and CDR2 is SAAADI. With 0 bases removed from V and 5 bases from J, the gap between germline ends came to 11 bases. As DNA, the CDR3 is TGCGCCAGCAGTGAGTCCTGGAGGGGGCAAAACATTCAGTACTTC. Its translation is CASSESWRGQNIQYF.

The genes are TRBV7-9 and TRBJ1-4; a weak D match, TRBD1 (5 bases). This CDR3 comprises 16 residues. V was trimmed by 4 bases and J by 0 bases, leaving 12 bases between them. The germline V gene has CDR1 SEHNR and CDR2 FQNEAQ (reference sequence). CDR3 sequence: CASSSLLGATNEKLFF. In DNA, the CDR3 is TGTGCCAGCAGCTCACTATTGGGGGCAACTAATGAAAAACTGTTTTTT. The full variable domain, its missing parts supplied by reference TRBV7-9 and TRBJ1-4, is DTGVSQNPRHKITKRGQNVTFRCDPISEHNRLYWYRQTLGQGPEFLTYFQNEAQLEKSRLLSDRFSAERPKGSFSTLEIQRTEQGDSAMYLCASSSLLGATNEKLFFGSGTQLSVL.

This clonotype was seen more than once but under ten times. The chain couples TRBV15 to TRBJ2-3; unclear D gene. The V and J ends lost 0 bases and 5 bases respectively, with 9 bases between them. There are 14 residues in the CDR3. CDR1 is LNHNV and CDR2 is YYDKDF in the germline V gene (reference sequence). CDR3 residues: CATSREGIRDTQYF. The CDR3 coding sequence is TGTGCCACCAGCAGAGAAGGGATCAGAGATACGCAGTATTTT.

This clonotype has just a few counts. V is TRBV24-1 and J is TRBJ2-1; TRBD2 might be the D (6 bases). V lost 8 bases, J lost 3 bases, and 13 bases lay in between. The CDR3 covers 14 residues. The germline CDR1 and CDR2 sequences are KGHDR and SFDVKD. The DNA of the CDR3 is TGTGCCACCAAGTCGGGAGTGGACTACAATGAGCAGTTCTTC. It translates to CATKSGVDYNEQFF.

V is TRBV15 and J is TRBJ2-3; 8 nucleotides agree with TRBD2. The CDR3 runs to 18 residues. Germline CDR1 LNHNV, CDR2 YYDKDF (reference sequence). V lost 2 bases and J lost 5; bases outside the gene matches: 15. CDR3 residues: CATSRSLRTSRSGDTQYF. CDR3 nucleotide sequence: TGTGCCACCAGCAGAAGTCTCAGGACTAGCAGGAGTGGAGATACGCAGTATTTT.

The chain uses TRBV15 and TRBJ2-2; a possible D gene is TRBD1 (6 bases). V was pared by 10 bases and J by 5 bases, with 26 bases between. Per germline, CDR1 LNHNV and CDR2 YYDKDF (reference sequence). CDR3 size: 17 residues. The CDR3 spells CAIGLDGARGITGELFF. The DNA of the CDR3 is TGTGCCATCGGGCTAGACGGGGCCAGGGGTATAACCGGGGAGCTGTTTTTT. Full variable domain (missing parts from reference TRBV15 and TRBJ2-2): DAMVIQNPRYQVTQFGKPVTLSCSQTLNHNVMYWYQQKSSQAPKLLFHYYDKDFNNEADTPDNFQSRRPNTSFCFLDIRSPGLGDTAMYLCAIGLDGARGITGELFFGEGSRLTVL.

This clonotype has more than one count but fewer than ten. The rearrangement joins TRBV7-2 to TRBJ2-1; no reliable D call. Per the germline V gene, CDR1 is SGHTA and CDR2 is FQGNSA. The V gene lost 5 bases and the J gene lost 7 bases, with 9 bases spanning the gap. CDR3 length: 12 residues. The CDR3 DNA is TGTGCCAGCAGCCCGAACAGAAATGAGCAGTTCTTC. Translating gives CASSPNRNEQFF.

The chain couples TRBV19 to TRBJ2-1; D unresolved. This CDR3 has 16 amino acids. Per the germline V gene, CDR1 is LNHDA and CDR2 is SQIVND (reference sequence). V dropped 5 bases and J dropped 3 bases, with 17 bases sitting between them. In DNA form, the CDR3 reads TGTGCCAGTAGTCCAAGCCAAAGACAACTCTACAATGAGCAGTTCTTC. It yields the protein CASSPSQRQLYNEQFF.

This clonotype was recorded at least ten times. The genes are TRBV29-1 and TRBJ2-1; D is unresolved. Trimming cost V 2 bases and J 8 bases, with 16 bases left between them. Looked up from germline, CDR1 is SQVTM and CDR2 is ANQGSEA. The CDR3 spans 14 residues. The CDR3 sequence is CSVEHRVKLYEQFF. CDR3 in DNA: TGCAGCGTTGAACACCGGGTTAAGCTCTATGAGCAGTTCTTC.

This chain links TRBV20-1 with TRBJ2-7; perhaps D is TRBD1 or TRBD2 (5 bases each). The CDR3 contains 15 residues. Germline values: CDR1 DFQATT, CDR2 SNEGSKA (reference sequence). Trimming removed 6 bases from V and 2 bases from J, with 20 bases in between. This CDR3 reads CSAPGPTKGAYEQYF. DNA for the CDR3: TGCAGTGCCCCGGGACCCACGAAGGGTGCCTACGAGCAGTACTTC.

V is TRBV11-1 and J is TRBJ2-4; D is perhaps TRBD1 (6 bases). The germline V gene has CDR1 SGHAT and CDR2 FQDESV (reference sequence). This CDR3 spans 13 amino acids. V was pared by 2 bases and J by 4 bases, with 6 bases between. CDR3 in amino acids: CASSLTGKNIQYF. The DNA for the CDR3 is TGTGCCAGCAGCTTAACAGGGAAAAACATTCAGTACTTC.

This clonotype showed up just a few times. This rearrangement joins TRBV6-1 to TRBJ2-7; weak D call: TRBD2 (6 bases). Trimming left V 2 bases short and J 4 bases short, with 18 bases between. Germline values: CDR1 MNHNS, CDR2 SASEGT. The CDR3 length is 16 residues. The CDR3 loop reads CASSESVGAEGYEQYF. For the CDR3, the DNA is TGTGCCAGCAGTGAATCTGTTGGGGCGGAGGGGTACGAGCAGTACTTC.

The chain links TRBV7-9 to TRBJ1-4; no reliable D call. Germline V gene data show CDR1 as SEHNR and CDR2 as FQNEAQ (reference sequence). Trimming stripped 4 bases from V and 2 bases from J, with 11 bases between. There are 15 residues in the CDR3. The CDR3 DNA follows: TGTGCCAGCAGCTCCGTGGAATTGACTAATGAAAAACTGTTTTTT. Protein: CASSSVELTNEKLFF.

This clonotype has just a few counts. This chain uses TRBV20-1 with TRBJ2-7; D is perhaps TRBD2 (6 bases). CDR3 length: 15 residues. Per the germline V gene, CDR1 is DFQATT and CDR2 is SNEGSKA (reference sequence). V shed 3 bases and J shed 3 bases, with 18 bases lying between them. The CDR3, as DNA: TGCAGTGCTAGCGGCAGGAACTGGGAGGACTACGAGCAGTACTTC. Protein product: CSASGRNWEDYEQYF.

This clonotype has more than one count but fewer than ten. The rearrangement uses TRBV4-1 and TRBJ1-1; 10 nucleotides agree with TRBD1. The CDR3 is 15 residues long. CDR1 MGHRA and CDR2 YSYEKL come from the germline V gene. V gave up 4 bases and J gave up 4 bases; unmatched junction bases: 6. CDR3 sequence reads: CASSPGQGTGTEAFF. In DNA, the CDR3 is TGCGCCAGCAGCCCGGGACAGGGGACGGGCACTGAAGCTTTCTTT.

This clonotype appeared many times. The chain is built from TRBV4-2 and TRBJ2-2; 9 positions match TRBD2. V shed 2 bases, J shed 5 bases, and the junction held 12 bases outside the gene matches. This CDR3 contains 18 residues. Germline assignment: CDR1 LGHNA and CDR2 YNFKEQ. CDR3 protein: CASSQPSFRGLATGELFF. The CDR3 DNA follows: TGTGCCAGCAGCCAACCCTCGTTTCGGGGACTAGCAACCGGGGAGCTGTTTTTT.

This clonotype occurred many times. The chain uses TRBV9 and TRBJ2-2; TRBD2 agrees at 10 bases. This CDR3 is built from 15 residues. J gave up 2 bases and V 4 bases, and 2 bases lay outside the gene matches. In germline, CDR1 is SGDLS, CDR2 YYNGEE. The DNA of the CDR3 is TGTGCCAGCAGCACTAGCGGGACCAACACCGGGGAGCTGTTTTTT. It yields the protein CASSTSGTNTGELFF.

The V call is TRBV5-1, the J call TRBJ2-7; D is possibly TRBD1 (5 bases). The V gene's germline CDR1 is SGHRS and CDR2 YFSETQ. The V and J ends lost 5 bases and 6 bases respectively, with 15 bases between them. The CDR3 sequence is 13 residues long. CDR3 amino acids: CASSTRARGEQYF. CDR3 sequence (DNA): TGCGCCAGCAGTACCAGGGCGCGTGGCGAGCAGTACTTC.

This clonotype was seen just once. The chain has TRBV30 and TRBJ2-1; D is possibly TRBD2 (5 bases). The V gene lost 3 bases and the J gene lost 0 bases, with 21 bases spanning the gap. In germline, CDR1 is GTSNPN, CDR2 SVGIG (reference sequence). This CDR3 comprises 18 residues. CDR3 sequence reads: CAWRSRLSGTSSYNEQFF. The CDR3 DNA reads as TGTGCCTGGAGGTCGCGGCTAAGCGGCACTTCCTCCTACAATGAGCAGTTCTTC. Full variable domain (remainder filled in from reference TRBV30 and TRBJ2-1): SQTIHQWPATLVQPVGSPLSLECTVEGTSNPNLYWYRQAAGRGLQLLFYSVGIGQISSEVPQNLSASRPQDRQFILSSKKLLLSDSGFYLCAWRSRLSGTSSYNEQFFGPGTRLTVL.

This clonotype showed up just a few times. The chain recombines TRBV5-1 with TRBJ2-2, with a possible D match to TRBD1 (6 bases). This CDR3 has 14 amino acids. Trimming cost V 0 bases and J 5 bases, with 8 bases left between them. CDR1 is SGHRS, CDR2 YFSETQ, per germline. This CDR3 is CASSLDRETGELFF. CDR3 coding DNA: TGCGCCAGCAGCTTGGACAGGGAAACCGGGGAGCTGTTTTTT.

In its sample, this clonotype was seen many times. V is TRBV7-2 and J is TRBJ2-7; D possibly corresponds to TRBD1 (6 bases). The CDR3 sequence is 14 residues long. CDR1 SGHTA and CDR2 FQGNSA come from the germline V gene. V lost 3 bases and J 0 bases, leaving 9 bases between the germline ends. Here the CDR3 reads CASSFHRDSYEQYF. CDR3 bases: TGTGCCAGCAGCTTCCACAGGGACTCCTACGAGCAGTACTTC.

This clonotype was detected many times. This chain links TRBV9 with TRBJ1-6, with D hard to call. The CDR3 has 13 residues. Trimming stripped 3 bases from V and 8 bases from J, with 9 bases between. Germline CDR1 is SGDLS and CDR2 is YYNGEE. The CDR3 bases are TGTGCCAGCAGCGGGGTCGGGGATTCACCCCTCCACTTT. Its translation: CASSGVGDSPLHF.

V and J are TRBV12-3 or TRBV12-4 and TRBJ1-3; possibly TRBD1 for D (5 bases). The CDR3 sequence is 11 residues long. The ends were cut back, 4 bases at V and 9 bases at J, with 7 bases in the middle. The CDR3: CASSSDITIYF. Here the CDR3 DNA reads TGTGCCAGCAGTTCGGACATCACCATATATTTT.

The chain is built from TRBV6-2 or TRBV6-3 and TRBJ2-7; 9 nucleotides align to TRBD1. This CDR3 is 15 amino acids long. Germline V gives CDR1 MNHEY, CDR2 SVGEGT. The V and J ends lost 5 bases and 5 bases, in that order; junction bases with no gene match: 10. The DNA of the CDR3 is TGTGCCAGCAGTCCCCGGGACAGGGTTGCCCACGAGCAGTACTTC. It encodes CASSPRDRVAHEQYF.

The chain couples TRBV3-1 to TRBJ2-4; 8 positions match TRBD2. Germline CDR1 is LGHDT and CDR2 is YNNKEL (reference sequence). Unmatched junction bases numbered 9, after V lost 4 bases and J lost 7 bases. This CDR3 contains 15 residues. The CDR3 sequence is CASSRTKRERNIQYF. The DNA of the CDR3 is TGTGCCAGCAGCCGTACGAAGCGGGAGAGGAACATTCAGTACTTC.

This clonotype was counted between two and nine times. V is TRBV2 and J is TRBJ2-7; 7 positions agree with TRBD1. With V trimmed by 1 base and J by 1 base, 7 bases remained unmatched. Germline CDR1 SNHLY, CDR2 FYNNEI. The CDR3 has 16 amino acids. This chain's CDR3 is CASSEVRTGSSYEQYF. Written as DNA, the CDR3 is TGTGCCAGCAGTGAAGTCCGGACAGGATCGTCCTACGAGCAGTACTTC.